This T cell receptor beta chain came from a study of cytomegalovirus exposure and HLA in healthy donors. The PCR ran on 60 Vbeta and 13 Jbeta primers. Here immunoSEQ multiplex PCR was the method, and the copy in TCRdb shows in-frame clones only, minus some. The profile shows 75,000 to 95,000 clones, around 77% of them singletons. The CDR3 loop spans 12 amino acids. Germline loops: CDR1 GTSNPN, CDR2 SVGIG (reference sequence). V was pared by 1 base and J by 7 bases, with 7 bases between. This clone was observed a few times. The V call is TRBV30, the J call TRBJ1-4, with a tentative D call TRBD1 (6 bases). The sample taken for sequencing was PBMCs. This TCR was recovered from a middle-aged man in good health and CMV-seronegative. The CDR3 region is CAWSGGGEKLFF. DNA of the CDR3: TGTGCCTGGAGTGGAGGGGGTGAAAAACTGTTTTTT.